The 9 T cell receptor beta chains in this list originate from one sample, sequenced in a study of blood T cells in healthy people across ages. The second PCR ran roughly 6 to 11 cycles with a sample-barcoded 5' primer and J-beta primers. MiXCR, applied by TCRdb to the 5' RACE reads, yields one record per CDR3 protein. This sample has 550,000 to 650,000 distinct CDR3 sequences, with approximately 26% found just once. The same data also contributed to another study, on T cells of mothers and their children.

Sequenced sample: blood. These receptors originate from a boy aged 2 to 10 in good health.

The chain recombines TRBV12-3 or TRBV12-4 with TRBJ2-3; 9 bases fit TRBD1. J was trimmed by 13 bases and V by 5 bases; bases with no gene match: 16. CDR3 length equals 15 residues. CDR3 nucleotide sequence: TGTGCCAGCAGTCCGGGACAGGGAAGAGCAGATATGGAGTATTTT. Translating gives CASSPGQGRADMEYF.

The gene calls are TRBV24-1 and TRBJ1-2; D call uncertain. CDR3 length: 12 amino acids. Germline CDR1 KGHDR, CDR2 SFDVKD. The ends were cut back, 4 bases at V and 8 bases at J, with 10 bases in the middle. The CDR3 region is CATSDPVEGYTF. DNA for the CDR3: TGTGCCACCAGTGACCCCGTCGAAGGCTACACCTTC.

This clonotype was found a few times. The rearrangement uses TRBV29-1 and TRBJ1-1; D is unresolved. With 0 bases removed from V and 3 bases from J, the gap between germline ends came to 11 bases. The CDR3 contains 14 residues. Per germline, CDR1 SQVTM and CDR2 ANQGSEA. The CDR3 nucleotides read TGCAGCGTTGAAGATCTTGCGCTGGACACTGAAGCTTTCTTT. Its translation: CSVEDLALDTEAFF.

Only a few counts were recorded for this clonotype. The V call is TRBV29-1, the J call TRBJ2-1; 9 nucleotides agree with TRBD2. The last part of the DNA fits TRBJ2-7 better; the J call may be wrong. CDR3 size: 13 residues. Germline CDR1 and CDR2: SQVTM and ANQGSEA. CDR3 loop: CSVYSGGGYEQYF. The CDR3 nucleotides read TGCAGCGTTTATAGCGGGGGAGGATACGAGCAGTACTTC.

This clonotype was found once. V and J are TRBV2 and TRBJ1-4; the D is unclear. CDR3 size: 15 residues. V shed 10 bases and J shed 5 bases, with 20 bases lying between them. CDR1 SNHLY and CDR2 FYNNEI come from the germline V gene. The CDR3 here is CANRPARGRNEKLFF. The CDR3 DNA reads TGTGCCAACAGACCCGCGCGGGGTCGGAATGAAAAACTGTTTTTT.

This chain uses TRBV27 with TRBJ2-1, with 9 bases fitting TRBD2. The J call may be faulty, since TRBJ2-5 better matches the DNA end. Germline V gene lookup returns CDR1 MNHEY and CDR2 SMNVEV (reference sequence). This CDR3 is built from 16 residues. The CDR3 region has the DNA TGTGCCAGCAGTCCATCCTTGTTAGCGGGAGTAGAGACCCAGTACTTC. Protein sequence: CASSPSLLAGVETQYF.

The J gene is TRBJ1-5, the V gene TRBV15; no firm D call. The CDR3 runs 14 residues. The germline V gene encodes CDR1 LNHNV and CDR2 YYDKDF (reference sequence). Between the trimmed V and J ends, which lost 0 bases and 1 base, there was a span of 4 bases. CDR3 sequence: CATSRDRSNQPQHF. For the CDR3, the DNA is TGTGCCACCAGCAGAGATAGGAGCAATCAGCCCCAGCATTTT.

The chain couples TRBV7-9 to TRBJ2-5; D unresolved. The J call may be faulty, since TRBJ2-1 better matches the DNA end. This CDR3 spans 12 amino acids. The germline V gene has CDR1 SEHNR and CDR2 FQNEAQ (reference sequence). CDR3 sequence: CASSLVRHEQFF. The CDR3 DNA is TGTGCCAGCAGCTTAGTTCGCCATGAGCAGTTCTTC.

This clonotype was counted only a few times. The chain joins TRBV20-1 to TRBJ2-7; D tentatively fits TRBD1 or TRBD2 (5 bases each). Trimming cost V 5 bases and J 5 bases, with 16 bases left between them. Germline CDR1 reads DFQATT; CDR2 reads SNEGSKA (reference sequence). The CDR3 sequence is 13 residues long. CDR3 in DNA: TGCAGTGCTGGGACCCGCTCGTTGGACGAGCAGTACTTC. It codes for CSAGTRSLDEQYF.